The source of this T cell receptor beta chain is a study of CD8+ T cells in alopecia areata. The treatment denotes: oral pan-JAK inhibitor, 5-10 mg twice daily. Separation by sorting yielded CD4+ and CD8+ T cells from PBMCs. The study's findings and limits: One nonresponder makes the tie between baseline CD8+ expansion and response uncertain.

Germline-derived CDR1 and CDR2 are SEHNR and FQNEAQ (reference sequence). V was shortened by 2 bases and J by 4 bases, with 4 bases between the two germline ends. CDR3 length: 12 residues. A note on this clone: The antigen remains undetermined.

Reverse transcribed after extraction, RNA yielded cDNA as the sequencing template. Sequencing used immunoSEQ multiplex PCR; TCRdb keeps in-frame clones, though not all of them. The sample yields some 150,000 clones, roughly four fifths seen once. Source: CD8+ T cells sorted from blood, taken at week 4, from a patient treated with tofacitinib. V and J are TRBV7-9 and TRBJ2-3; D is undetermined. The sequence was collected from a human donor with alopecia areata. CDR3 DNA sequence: TGTGCCAGCAGCTTATTGCCAGATACGCAGTATTTT. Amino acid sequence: CASSLLPDTQYF.